The present T cell receptor beta chain was sequenced within a study of CD8+CD57+ T cells in acquired aplastic anemia. Whole-study context: Each DNA sample taken from sorted CD4+ and CD8+ cells came to around 3.4 ug on average. Roughly 11 million reads, on average, were obtained for CD4+ cells from healthy donors. Findings of the study overall: Sharing between patients and controls was observed for twenty-nine CD8+ CDR3 sequences. No significant patient-versus-control difference appeared in CD8+ Simpson's diversity.

Note on this clonotype: As yet, its antigen is unknown.

Trimming shortened V by 1 base and J by 3 bases, and 7 bases separated the two germline ends. In germline, CDR1 is LGHNA, CDR2 YNFKEQ. The CDR3 runs to 14 residues. Investigators profiled TCR beta VDJ and CDR3 from genomic DNA template. One entry per CDR3 protein results from TCRdb running MiXCR on the reads. This sample carries some 130,000 distinct CDR3 sequences, about 40% of them seen once, and the ten largest clones take 7.5% to 9.5%. The V call is TRBV4-2, the J call TRBJ1-3, with D unresolved. The sequenced sample consisted of sorted CD4+, CD8+, or CD8+CD57+ T cells (not recorded which) from PBMCs. This TCR came from a human donor in good health, serving as a control. The CDR3, as DNA: TGTGCCAGCAGCCAAGCGGCCGGTGGAAACACCATATATTTT. This gives the protein CASSQAAGGNTIYF.